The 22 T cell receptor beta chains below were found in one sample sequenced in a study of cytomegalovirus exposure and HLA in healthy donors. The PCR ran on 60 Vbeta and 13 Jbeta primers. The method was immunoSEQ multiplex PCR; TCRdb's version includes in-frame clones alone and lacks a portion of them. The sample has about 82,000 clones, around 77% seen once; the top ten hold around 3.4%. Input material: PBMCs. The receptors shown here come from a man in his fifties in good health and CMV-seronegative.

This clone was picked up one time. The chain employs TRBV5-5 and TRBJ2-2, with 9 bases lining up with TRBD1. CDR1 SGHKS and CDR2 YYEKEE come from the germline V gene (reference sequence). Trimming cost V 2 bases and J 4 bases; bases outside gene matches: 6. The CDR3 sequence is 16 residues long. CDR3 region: CASSFPGTGLTGELFF. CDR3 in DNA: TGTGCCAGCAGCTTCCCCGGGACAGGGCTCACCGGGGAGCTGTTTTTT.

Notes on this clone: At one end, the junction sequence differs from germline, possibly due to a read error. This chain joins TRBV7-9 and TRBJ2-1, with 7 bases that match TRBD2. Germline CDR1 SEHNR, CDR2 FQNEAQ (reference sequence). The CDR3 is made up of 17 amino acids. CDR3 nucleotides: TGTTCCAGCAGCCGCCTCCTCGGGGGGAGATGGAAAAATGAGCAGTTCTTC. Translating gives CSSSRLLGGRWKNEQFF.

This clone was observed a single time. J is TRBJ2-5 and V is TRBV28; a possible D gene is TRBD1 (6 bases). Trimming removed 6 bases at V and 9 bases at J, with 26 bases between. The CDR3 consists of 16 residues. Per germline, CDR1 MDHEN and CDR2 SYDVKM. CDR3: CASSSRRGASASAQYF. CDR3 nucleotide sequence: TGTGCCAGCAGCAGCCGCAGGGGAGCATCAGCGTCCGCCCAGTACTTC. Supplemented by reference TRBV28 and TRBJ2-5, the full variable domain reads DVKVTQSSRYLVKRTGEKVFLECVQDMDHENMFWYRQDPGLGLRLIYFSYDVKMKEKGDIPEGYSVSREKKERFSLILESASTNQTSMYLCASSSRRGASASAQYFGPGTRLLVL.

Here the CDR3 DNA reads TGTGCCAGCAGCTTAGCCCGGGGAGGTGGCGGCTACACCTTC. It encodes CASSLARGGGGYTF. The chain has TRBV11-2 and TRBJ1-2; D ambiguous. Between the trimmed V and J ends, which lost 1 base and 8 bases, there was a span of 14 bases. This CDR3 region has 14 residues. Germline loops: CDR1 SGHAT, CDR2 FQNNGV.

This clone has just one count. CDR3 nucleotide sequence: TGTGCCAGCAGCTTGCTAGCGGGGAAAGAGACCCAGTACTTC. This codes for CASSLLAGKETQYF. The chain joins TRBV5-5 to TRBJ2-5; 9 bases line up with TRBD2. V trimming: 1 base; J trimming: 3 bases; junction bases outside the gene matches: 1. Looked up from germline, CDR1 is SGHKS and CDR2 is YYEKEE (reference sequence). This CDR3 contains 14 residues.

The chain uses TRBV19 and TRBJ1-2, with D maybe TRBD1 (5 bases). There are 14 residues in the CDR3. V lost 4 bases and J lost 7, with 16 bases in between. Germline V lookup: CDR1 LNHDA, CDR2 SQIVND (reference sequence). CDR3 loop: CASSTKGVSTGYTF. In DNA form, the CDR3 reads TGTGCCAGTAGTACCAAAGGGGTCTCGACTGGCTACACCTTC. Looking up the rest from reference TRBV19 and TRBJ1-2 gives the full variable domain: DGGITQSPKYLFRKEGQNVTLSCEQNLNHDAMYWYRQDPGQGLRLIYYSQIVNDFQKGDIAEGYSVSREKKESFPLTVTSAQKNPTAFYLCASSTKGVSTGYTFGSGTRLTVV.

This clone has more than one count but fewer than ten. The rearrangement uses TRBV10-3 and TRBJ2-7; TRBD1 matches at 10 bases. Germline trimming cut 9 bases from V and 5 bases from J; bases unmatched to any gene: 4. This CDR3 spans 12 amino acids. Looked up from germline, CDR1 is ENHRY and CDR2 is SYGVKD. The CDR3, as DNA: TGTGCCATTAGGGACAGGGGCGACGAGCAGTACTTC. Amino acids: CAIRDRGDEQYF.

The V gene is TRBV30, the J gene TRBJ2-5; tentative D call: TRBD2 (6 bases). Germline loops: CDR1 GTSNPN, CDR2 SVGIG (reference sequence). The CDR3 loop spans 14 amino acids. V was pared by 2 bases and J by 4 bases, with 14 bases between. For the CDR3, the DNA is TGTGCCTGGAGTACGCGGGGCAGGCTAGAGACCCAGTACTTC. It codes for CAWSTRGRLETQYF.

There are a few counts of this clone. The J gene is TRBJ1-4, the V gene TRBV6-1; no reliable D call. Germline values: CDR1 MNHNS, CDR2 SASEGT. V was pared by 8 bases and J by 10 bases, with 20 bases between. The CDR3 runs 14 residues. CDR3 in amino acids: CASHPRSGDGKLFF. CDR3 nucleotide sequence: TGTGCCAGCCATCCAAGGTCCGGGGATGGAAAACTGTTTTTT.

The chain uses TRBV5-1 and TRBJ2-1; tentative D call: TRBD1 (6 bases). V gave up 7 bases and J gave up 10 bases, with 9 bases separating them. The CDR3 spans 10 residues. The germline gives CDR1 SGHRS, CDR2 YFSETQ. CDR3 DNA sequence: TGCGCCAGCCGGGACACCGAGCAGTTCTTC. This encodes CASRDTEQFF.

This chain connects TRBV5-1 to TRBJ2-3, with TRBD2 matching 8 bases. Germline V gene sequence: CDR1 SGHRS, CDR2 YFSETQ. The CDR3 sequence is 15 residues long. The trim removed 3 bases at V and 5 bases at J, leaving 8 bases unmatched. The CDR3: CASSSAGGREDTQYF. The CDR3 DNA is TGCGCCAGCAGCTCCGCGGGGGGTCGGGAAGATACGCAGTATTTT.

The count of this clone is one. The CDR3: CASRRDAQYNEQFF. As DNA, the CDR3 is TGTGCCAGCAGAAGAGATGCGCAATACAATGAGCAGTTCTTC. The chain employs TRBV2 and TRBJ2-1; D not certain. This CDR3 is 14 amino acids long. The V end was cut by 6 bases, the J end by 4 bases, with 13 bases between. Germline loops: CDR1 SNHLY, CDR2 FYNNEI.

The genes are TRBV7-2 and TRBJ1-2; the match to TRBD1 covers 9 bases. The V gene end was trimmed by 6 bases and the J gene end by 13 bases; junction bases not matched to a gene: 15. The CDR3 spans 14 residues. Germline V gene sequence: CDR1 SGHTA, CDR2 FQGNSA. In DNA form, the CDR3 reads TGTGCCAGCAGGCGTCCCGAGACAGGGGGTTTACGCACCTTC. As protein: CASRRPETGGLRTF. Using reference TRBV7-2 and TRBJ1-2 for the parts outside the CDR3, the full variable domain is GAGVSQSPSNKVTEKGKDVELRCDPISGHTALYWYRQSLGQGLEFLIYFQGNSAPDKSGLPSDRFSAERTGGSVSTLTIQRTQQEDSAVYLCASRRPETGGLRTFGSGTRLTVV.

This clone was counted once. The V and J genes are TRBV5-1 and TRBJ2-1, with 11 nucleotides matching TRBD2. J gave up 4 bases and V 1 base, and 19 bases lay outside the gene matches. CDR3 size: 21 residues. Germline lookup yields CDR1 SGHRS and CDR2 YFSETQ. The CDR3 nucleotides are TGCGCCAGCAGCTTGCAGGGGTGGACGGCCCGACTAGCGGGGATATACAATGAGCAGTTCTTC. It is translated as CASSLQGWTARLAGIYNEQFF.

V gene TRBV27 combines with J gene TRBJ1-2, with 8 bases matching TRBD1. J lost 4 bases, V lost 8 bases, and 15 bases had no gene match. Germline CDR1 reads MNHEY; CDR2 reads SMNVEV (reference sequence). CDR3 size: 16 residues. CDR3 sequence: CASRTTWTGKGYGYTF. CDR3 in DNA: TGTGCCAGCCGCACCACCTGGACAGGGAAGGGCTATGGCTACACCTTC.

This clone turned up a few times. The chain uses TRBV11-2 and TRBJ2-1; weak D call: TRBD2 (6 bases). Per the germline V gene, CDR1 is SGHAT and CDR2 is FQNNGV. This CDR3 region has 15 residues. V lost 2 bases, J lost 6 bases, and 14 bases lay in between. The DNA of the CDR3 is TGTGCCAGCAGCTTACGACTAGTTAAGGCCAATGAGCAGTTCTTC. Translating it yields CASSLRLVKANEQFF.

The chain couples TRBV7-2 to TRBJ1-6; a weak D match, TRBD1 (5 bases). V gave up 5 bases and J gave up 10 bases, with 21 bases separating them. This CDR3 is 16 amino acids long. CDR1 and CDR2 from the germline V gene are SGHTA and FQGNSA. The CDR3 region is CASSAKSGGLGSPLHF. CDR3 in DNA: TGTGCCAGCAGCGCAAAATCGGGGGGTCTTGGGTCACCCCTCCACTTT.

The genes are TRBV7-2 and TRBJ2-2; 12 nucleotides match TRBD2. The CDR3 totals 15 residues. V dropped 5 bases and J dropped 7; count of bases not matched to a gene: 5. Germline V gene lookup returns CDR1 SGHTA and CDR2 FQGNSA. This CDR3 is CASSVLAGGFGELFF. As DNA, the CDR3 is TGTGCCAGCAGCGTACTAGCGGGGGGTTTCGGGGAGCTGTTTTTT.

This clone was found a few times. The CDR3 sequence: CASRGQSHSGNTIYF. CDR3 sequence (DNA): TGTGCCAGCAGAGGACAGTCCCACTCTGGAAACACCATATATTTT. The gene calls are TRBV6-5 and TRBJ1-3; D might be TRBD1 (6 bases). V gave up 6 bases and J gave up 0 bases, with 12 bases separating them. Germline CDR1 reads MNHEY; CDR2 reads SVGAGI. The CDR3 totals 15 residues.

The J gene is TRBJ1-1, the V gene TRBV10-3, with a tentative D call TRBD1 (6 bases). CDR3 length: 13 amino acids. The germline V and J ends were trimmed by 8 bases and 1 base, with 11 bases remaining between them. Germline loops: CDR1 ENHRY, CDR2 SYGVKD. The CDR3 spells CAIRQVPNTEAFF. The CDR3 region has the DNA TGTGCCATCCGACAGGTTCCGAACACTGAAGCTTTCTTT.

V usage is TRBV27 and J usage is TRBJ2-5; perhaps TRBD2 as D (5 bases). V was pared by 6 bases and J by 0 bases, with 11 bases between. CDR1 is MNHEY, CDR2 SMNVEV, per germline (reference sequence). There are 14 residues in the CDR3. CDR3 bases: TGTGCCAGCAGAGATGGACTTTACCAAGAGACCCAGTACTTC. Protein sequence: CASRDGLYQETQYF.

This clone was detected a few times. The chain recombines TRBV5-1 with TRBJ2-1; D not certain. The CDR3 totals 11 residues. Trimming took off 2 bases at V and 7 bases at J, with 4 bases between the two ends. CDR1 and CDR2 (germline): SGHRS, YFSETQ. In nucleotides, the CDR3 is TGCGCCAGCAGCTTCCTTAATGAGCAGTTCTTC. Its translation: CASSFLNEQFF.